Listed below are T cell receptor beta chains from one sample, sequenced in a study of CD8 T cells in Susac syndrome. Using its own MiXCR run on the immunoSEQ multiplex PCR reads, TCRdb lists one record per CDR3 protein. The sample has around 130,000 distinct CDR3 sequences; 95% are singletons. Sequenced sample: CD4+ T cells from PBMCs. The source is a human donor with multiple sclerosis. The CDR3 runs from the conserved cysteine through the conserved F or W. The D gene is left open where the match is weak. For some rows the clone size is stated as once, few or many, or as a class when expanded; others skip it.

>15|TRBD2|-|TRBV7-2|TRBJ2-1
CASSLTSGSEPEQFF
TGTGCCAGCAGCTTGACTAGCGGGAGTGAGCCTGAGCAGTTCTTC
>12|-|-|TRBV6-5|TRBJ1-2
CASRETALGYTF
TGTGCCAGCAGAGAGACAGCTCTTGGCTACACCTTC
>11|-|-|TRBV2|TRBJ2-7
CASSARYEQYF
TGTGCCAGCAGTGCCCGCTACGAGCAGTACTTC
>13|-|-|TRBV9|TRBJ2-3
CASSVVPTDTQYF
TGTGCCAGCAGCGTAGTCCCAACAGATACGCAGTATTTT
>12|-|few|TRBV7-9|TRBJ2-7
CASSRRGYEQYF
TGTGCCAGCAGCCGCCGAGGGTACGAGCAGTACTTC
>12|-|-|TRBV29-1|TRBJ2-7
CSVEGGGVEQYF
TGCAGCGTTGAAGGAGGGGGGGTCGAGCAGTACTTC
>13|-|-|TRBV27|TRBJ2-4
CASRPIAKNIQYF
TGTGCCAGCAGACCCATAGCCAAAAACATTCAGTACTTC
>14|-|-|TRBV11-2|TRBJ2-7
CASSLWDLQHEQYF
TGTGCCAGCAGCTTATGGGACTTACAGCACGAGCAGTACTTC
>17|TRBD2|-|TRBV11-2|TRBJ2-1
CASSLDQRLAGRDEQFF
TGTGCCAGCAGCTTAGATCAGAGACTAGCGGGGAGGGATGAGCAGTTCTTC
>12|TRBD1|few|TRBV29-1|TRBJ1-1
CSAGTVNTEAFF
TGCAGCGCCGGGACAGTGAACACTGAAGCTTTCTTT
>16|-|-|TRBV29-1|TRBJ2-1
CSVTGGPWRSYNEQFF
TGCAGCGTTACCGGGGGGCCCTGGAGATCCTACAATGAGCAGTTCTTC
>14|-|-|TRBV2|TRBJ1-6
CASSDQGPGSPLHF
TGTGCCAGCAGTGATCAGGGCCCCGGATCACCCCTCCACTTT
>14|-|-|TRBV11-2|TRBJ1-1
CASSPEPGNTEAFF
TGTGCCAGCAGCCCTGAGCCGGGAAACACTGAAGCTTTCTTT
>14|TRBD1|-|TRBV29-1|TRBJ2-7
CSAGTGGASGEQYF
TGCAGCGCGGGGACAGGGGGCGCATCCGGCGAGCAGTACTTC
>14|-|-|TRBV6-1|TRBJ2-6
CASEDGSGANVLTF
TGTGCCAGCGAGGACGGCTCTGGGGCCAACGTCCTGACTTTC
>13|-|-|TRBV19|TRBJ2-7
CASSKDRTHEQYF
TGTGCCAGTAGTAAGGACCGGACACACGAGCAGTACTTC
>17|TRBD2|-|TRBV7-2|TRBJ2-5
CASSPRGLAGGPETQYF
TGTGCCAGCAGCCCGAGGGGGCTAGCGGGGGGGCCTGAGACCCAGTACTTC
>14|-|-|TRBV9|TRBJ2-5
CASSPQARGETQYF
TGTGCCAGCAGCCCACAAGCCCGCGGGGAGACCCAGTACTTC
>14|-|-|TRBV27|TRBJ1-2
CASSLSLQVYGYTF
TGTGCCAGCAGTTTAAGTCTACAGGTCTATGGCTACACCTTC
>13|-|once|TRBV10-3|TRBJ2-7
CAISKQGTYEQYF
TGTGCCATCAGTAAACAGGGAACCTACGAGCAGTACTTC
>11|TRBD1|-|TRBV30|TRBJ2-7
CAWSHGTGFLF
TGTGCCTGGAGCCACGGGACAGGGTTTCTGTTC
>14|TRBD1|-|TRBV20-1|TRBJ1-5
CSAPDRASNQPQHF
TGCAGTGCCCCGGACAGGGCGAGCAATCAGCCCCAGCATTTT
>13|-|-|TRBV4-3|TRBJ1-2
CASSQIGFLGYTF
TGCGCCAGCAGTCAGATTGGATTTCTGGGCTACACCTTC
>14|-|-|TRBV5-1|TRBJ2-7
CASSPSTNSYEQYF
TGCGCCAGCAGCCCGTCGACCAACTCCTACGAGCAGTACTTC
>13|-|once|TRBV20-1|TRBJ2-5
CSAGRGAQETQYF
TGCAGTGCTGGCCGGGGGGCCCAAGAGACCCAGTACTTC
>13|-|-|TRBV20-1|TRBJ1-1
CSARVNRNTEAFF
TGCAGTGCTAGAGTTAACAGGAACACTGAAGCTTTCTTT
>14|-|-|TRBV28|TRBJ2-7
CASRPLIIGTEQYF
TGTGCCAGCAGACCATTGATTATAGGAACGGAGCAGTACTTC
>15|TRBD1|-|TRBV5-6|TRBJ2-5
CASSRPGQGQETQYF
TGTGCCAGCAGCCGGCCAGGACAGGGACAAGAGACCCAGTACTTC
>15|TRBD2|-|TRBV20-1|TRBJ2-5
CSARDPSGLQETQYF
TGCAGTGCTAGAGATCCTAGCGGACTCCAAGAGACCCAGTACTTC
>14|-|few|TRBV9|TRBJ1-2
CASSVALGSYGYTF
TGTGCCAGCAGCGTAGCTTTAGGTTCTTATGGCTACACCTTC
>17|TRBD2|-|TRBV18|TRBJ2-7
CASSTLPTSGRWDEQYF
TGTGCCAGCTCAACACTACCCACTAGCGGGAGATGGGATGAGCAGTACTTC
>16|-|once|TRBV29-1|TRBJ2-3
CSVERRPTLRTDTQYF
TGCAGCGTTGAACGGAGGCCCACCCTCCGCACAGATACGCAGTATTTT
>14|-|-|TRBV11-1|TRBJ1-1
CASSFAGADTEAFF
TGTGCCAGCAGCTTTGCAGGGGCTGACACTGAAGCTTTCTTT